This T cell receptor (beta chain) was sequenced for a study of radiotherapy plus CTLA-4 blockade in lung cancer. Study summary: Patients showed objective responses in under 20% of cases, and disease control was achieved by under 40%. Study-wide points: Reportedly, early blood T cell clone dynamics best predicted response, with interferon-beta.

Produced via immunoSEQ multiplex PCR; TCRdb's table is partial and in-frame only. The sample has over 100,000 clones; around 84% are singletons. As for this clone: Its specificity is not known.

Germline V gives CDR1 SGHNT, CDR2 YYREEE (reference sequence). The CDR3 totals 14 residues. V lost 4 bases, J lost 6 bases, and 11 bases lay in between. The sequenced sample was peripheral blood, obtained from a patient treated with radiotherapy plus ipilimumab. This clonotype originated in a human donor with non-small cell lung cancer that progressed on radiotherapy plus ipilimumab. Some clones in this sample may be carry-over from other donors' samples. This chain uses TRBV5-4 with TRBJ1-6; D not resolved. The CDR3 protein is CASSALSSNSPLHF. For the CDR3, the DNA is TGTGCCAGCAGCGCCTTATCTAGTAATTCACCCCTCCACTTT. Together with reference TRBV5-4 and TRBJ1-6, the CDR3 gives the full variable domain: ETGVTQSPTHLIKTRGQQVTLRCSSQSGHNTVSWYQQALGQGPQFIFQYYREEENGRGNFPPRFSGLQFPNYSSELNVNALELDDSALYLCASSALSSNSPLHFGNGTRLTVT.